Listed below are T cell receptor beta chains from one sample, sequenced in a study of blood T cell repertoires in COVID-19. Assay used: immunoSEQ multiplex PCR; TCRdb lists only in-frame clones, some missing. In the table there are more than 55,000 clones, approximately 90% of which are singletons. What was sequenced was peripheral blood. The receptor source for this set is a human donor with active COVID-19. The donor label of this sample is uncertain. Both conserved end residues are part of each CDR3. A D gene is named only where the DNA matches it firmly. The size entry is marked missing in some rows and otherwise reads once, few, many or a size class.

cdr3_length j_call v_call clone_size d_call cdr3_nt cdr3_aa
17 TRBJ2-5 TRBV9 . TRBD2 TGTGCCAGCAGCGTAGGAGCCGAGGTAGCGGGGCAAGAGACCCAGTACTTC CASSVGAEVAGQETQYF
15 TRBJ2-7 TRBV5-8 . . TGTGCCAGCAGCTTGAGCCCCGACAGTGCCTACGAGCAGTACTTC CASSLSPDSAYEQYF
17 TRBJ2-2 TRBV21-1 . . TGTGCCATACCAAAGGACCAGCGGGGGGTTAACACCGGGGAGCTGTTTTTT CAIPKDQRGVNTGELFF
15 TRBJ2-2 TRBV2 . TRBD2 TGTGCCAGCAGGTCTAGCGGACTGAACACCGGGGAGCTGTTTTTT CASRSSGLNTGELFF
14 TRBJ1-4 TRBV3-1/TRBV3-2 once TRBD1 TGTGCCAGCAGCCCAGGACAGGGTAATGAAAAACTGTTTTTT CASSPGQGNEKLFF
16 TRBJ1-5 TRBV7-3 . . TGTGCCAGCAGCACCCCCACACAGGGAAGCAATCAGCCCCAGCATTTT CASSTPTQGSNQPQHF
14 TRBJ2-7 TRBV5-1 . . TGCGCCAGCAGCTTGGAGGAGGGAGCCTACGAGCAGTACTTC CASSLEEGAYEQYF
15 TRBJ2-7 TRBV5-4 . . TGTGCCAGCAGCCCGTCGCCGGGGAACTCCTACGAGCAGTACTTC CASSPSPGNSYEQYF
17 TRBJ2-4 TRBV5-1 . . TGCGCCAGCAGCCAGGCGAAGACAGTCGCAGCCAAAAACATTCAGTACTTC CASSQAKTVAAKNIQYF
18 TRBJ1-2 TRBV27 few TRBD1 TGTGCCAGCAGTCAGACCTCCGGGACAGGGCGTCCTATCTATGGCTACACCTTC CASSQTSGTGRPIYGYTF
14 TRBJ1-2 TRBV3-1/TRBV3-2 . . TGTGCCAGCAGCCAATTAATACAGCAGGTTAGCTACACCTTC CASSQLIQQVSYTF
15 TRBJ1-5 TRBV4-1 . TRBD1 TGCGCCAGCAGCCCGGGACAGGGGTATAGTCAGCCCCAGCATTTT CASSPGQGYSQPQHF
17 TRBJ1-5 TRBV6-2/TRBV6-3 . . TGTGCCAGCAGTGACCGGGACACTTTTTATAGCAATCAGCCCCAGCATTTT CASSDRDTFYSNQPQHF
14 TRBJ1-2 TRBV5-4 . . TGTGCCAGCAGCTTGGAGCCCAGGGAAGGAGGCTACACCTTC CASSLEPREGGYTF
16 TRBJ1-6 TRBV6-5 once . TGTGCCAGCAGTTACGTCGGACACTCCTATAATTCACCCCTCCACTTT CASSYVGHSYNSPLHF
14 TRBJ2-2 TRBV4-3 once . TGCGCCAGCAGCCAAGATCTAACAGCCGGGGAGCTGTTTTTT CASSQDLTAGELFF
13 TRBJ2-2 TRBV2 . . TGTGCCAGCAGCGATGCAGGGCCCGGGGAGCTGTTTTTT CASSDAGPGELFF
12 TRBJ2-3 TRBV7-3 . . TGTGCCAGCAGCACAGGCACAGATACGCAGTATTTT CASSTGTDTQYF
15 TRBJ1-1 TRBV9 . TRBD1 TGTGCCAGCAGCGGAGATCAGGGGGCCAACACTGAAGCTTTCTTT CASSGDQGANTEAFF
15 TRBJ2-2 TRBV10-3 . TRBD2 TGTGCCATCAGTGAACTACGGGAGGACACCGGGGAGCTGTTTTTT CAISELREDTGELFF
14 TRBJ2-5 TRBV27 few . TGTGCCAGCAGTCCTCGTTCCTCTCAAGAGACCCAGTACTTC CASSPRSSQETQYF
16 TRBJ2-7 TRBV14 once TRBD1 TGTGCCAGCAGCCAAGAGGGCAGGGGGCCTCCTTACGAGCAGTACTTC CASSQEGRGPPYEQYF
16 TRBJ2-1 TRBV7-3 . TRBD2 TGTGCCAGCATCAGACGGACTAGACTCCTTTGGAATGAGCAGTTCTTC CASIRRTRLLWNEQFF
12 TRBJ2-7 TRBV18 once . TGTGCCAGCTCACCAGGGGGCCACGAGCAGTACTTC CASSPGGHEQYF
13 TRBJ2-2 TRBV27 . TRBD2 TGTGCCAGCGGACTAGCGGGTCACGGGGAGCTGTTTTTT CASGLAGHGELFF
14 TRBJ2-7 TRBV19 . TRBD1 TGTGCCAGTAGTATCGGAGGACAGGGGGGCGAGCAGTACTTC CASSIGGQGGEQYF
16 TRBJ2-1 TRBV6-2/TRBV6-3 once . TGTGCCAGCAGTTTACAAGTCCTCAGCTCCTACAATGAGCAGTTCTTC CASSLQVLSSYNEQFF
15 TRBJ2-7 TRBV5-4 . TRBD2 TGTGCCAGCAGCTACCTCGGGACTAGTTTTTACGAGCAGTACTTC CASSYLGTSFYEQYF
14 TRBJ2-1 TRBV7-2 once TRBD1 TGTGCCAGCAGCCCCTGGACCAGGGGGAATGAGCAGTTCTTC CASSPWTRGNEQFF
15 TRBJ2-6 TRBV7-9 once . TGTGCCAGCAGCCCCGGGATGTCTGGGGCCAACGTCCTGACTTTC CASSPGMSGANVLTF
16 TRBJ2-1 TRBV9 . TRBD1 TGTGCCAGCAGCGTAGTCTCCGGACAGGGATACAATGAGCAGTTCTTC CASSVVSGQGYNEQFF
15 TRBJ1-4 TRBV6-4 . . TGTGCCAGCAGTGGTGCAGGGGCAACTAATGAAAAACTGTTTTTT CASSGAGATNEKLFF
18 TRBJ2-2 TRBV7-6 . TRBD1 TGTGCCAGCAGCCCCGTTTTGGACAGGGTCTTTTACACCGGGGAGCTGTTTTTT CASSPVLDRVFYTGELFF
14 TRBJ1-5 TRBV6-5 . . TGTGCCAGCAGTCCGGCCGGGGGCAATCAGCCCCAGCATTTT CASSPAGGNQPQHF
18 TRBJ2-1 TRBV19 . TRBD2 TGTGCCAGTAGTACCCCCCCGCTAGCGGGAGGGCTTTTGGAGGAGCAGTTCTTC CASSTPPLAGGLLEEQFF
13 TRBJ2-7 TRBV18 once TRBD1 TGTGCCAGCTCAGCAGGGACAGGGATCGAGCAGTACTTC CASSAGTGIEQYF
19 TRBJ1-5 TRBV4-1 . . TGCGCCAGCAGCCAAGAATCCCTGCGGGCGATGGATAGCAATCAGCCCCAGCATTTT CASSQESLRAMDSNQPQHF
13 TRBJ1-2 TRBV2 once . TGTGCCAGCAGTGAAGACAGGGCGTGGGGCTACACCTTC CASSEDRAWGYTF
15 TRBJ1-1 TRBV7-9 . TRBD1 TGTGCCAGCAGCCCGGGACAGGGGGCGTACACTGAAGCTTTCTTT CASSPGQGAYTEAFF
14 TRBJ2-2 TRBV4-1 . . TGCGCCAGCAGCCAATCAGGGTTGGCCGGGGAGCTGTTTTTT CASSQSGLAGELFF
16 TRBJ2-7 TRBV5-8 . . TGTGCCAGCGGATCGGGACACCTCGCACGCGCCTACGAGCAGTACTTC CASGSGHLARAYEQYF
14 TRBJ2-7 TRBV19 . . TGTGCCAGTAGTAGGGGGCCGCCCCCCTACGAGCAGTACTTC CASSRGPPPYEQYF
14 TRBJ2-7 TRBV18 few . TGTGCCAGCTCACCCGGGATGCGCTCCTACGAGCAGTACTTC CASSPGMRSYEQYF